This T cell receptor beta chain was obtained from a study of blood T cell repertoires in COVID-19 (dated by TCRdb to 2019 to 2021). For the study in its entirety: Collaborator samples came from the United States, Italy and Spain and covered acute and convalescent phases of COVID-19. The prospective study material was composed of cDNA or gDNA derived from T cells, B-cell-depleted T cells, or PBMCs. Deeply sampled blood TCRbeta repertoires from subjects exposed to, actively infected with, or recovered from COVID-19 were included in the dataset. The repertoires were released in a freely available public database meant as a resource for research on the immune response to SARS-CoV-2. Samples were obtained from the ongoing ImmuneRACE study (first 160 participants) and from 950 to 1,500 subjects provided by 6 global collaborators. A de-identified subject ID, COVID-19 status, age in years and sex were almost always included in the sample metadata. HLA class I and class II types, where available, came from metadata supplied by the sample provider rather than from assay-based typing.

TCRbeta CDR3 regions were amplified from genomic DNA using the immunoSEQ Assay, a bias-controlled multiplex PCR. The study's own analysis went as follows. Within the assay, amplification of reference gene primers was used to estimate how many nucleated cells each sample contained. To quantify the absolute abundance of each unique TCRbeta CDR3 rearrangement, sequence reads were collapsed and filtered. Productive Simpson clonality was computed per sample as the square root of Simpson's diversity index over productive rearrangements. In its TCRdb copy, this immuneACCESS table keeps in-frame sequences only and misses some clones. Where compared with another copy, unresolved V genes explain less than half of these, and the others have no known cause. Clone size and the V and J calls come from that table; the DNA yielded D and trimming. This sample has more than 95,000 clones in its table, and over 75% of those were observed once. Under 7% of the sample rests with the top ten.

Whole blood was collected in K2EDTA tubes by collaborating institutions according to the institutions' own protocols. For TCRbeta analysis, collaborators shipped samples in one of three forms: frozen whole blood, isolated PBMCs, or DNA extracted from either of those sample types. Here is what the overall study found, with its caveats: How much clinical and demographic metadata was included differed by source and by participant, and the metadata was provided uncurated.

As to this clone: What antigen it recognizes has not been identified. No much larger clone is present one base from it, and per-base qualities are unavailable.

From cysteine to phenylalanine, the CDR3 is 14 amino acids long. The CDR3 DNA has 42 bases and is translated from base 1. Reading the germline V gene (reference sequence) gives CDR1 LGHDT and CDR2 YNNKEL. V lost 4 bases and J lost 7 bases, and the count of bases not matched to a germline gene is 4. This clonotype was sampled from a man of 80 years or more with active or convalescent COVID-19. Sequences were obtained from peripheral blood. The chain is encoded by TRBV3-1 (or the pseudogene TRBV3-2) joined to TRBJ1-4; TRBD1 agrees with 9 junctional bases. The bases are TGTGCCAGCAGCCCAGGGACAGGGTTTGAAAAACTGTTTTTT. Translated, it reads CASSPGTGFEKLFF.